These 27 T cell receptor beta chains share one sample of origin, sequenced in a study of blood T cell repertoires in COVID-19. Libraries were prepared by immunoSEQ multiplex PCR; TCRdb keeps only in-frame clonotypes and omits some of them. The table has hundreds of thousands of clones, around 84% seen once. Material for sequencing was PBMCs or T cells enriched from blood (not recorded which). The receptors were gathered from a man in his late teens or twenties who had recovered from COVID-19.

This clone occurred once. Here the CDR3 DNA reads TGTGCCAGCAGCTCCACTAGCGGGGGGGCCCGGGAGACCCAGTACTTC. This encodes CASSSTSGGARETQYF. The gene calls are TRBV5-4 and TRBJ2-5; 13 bases align to TRBD2. Looked up from germline, CDR1 is SGHNT and CDR2 is YYREEE (reference sequence). Trimming removed 3 bases from V and 5 bases from J; junction bases left unmatched: 7. This CDR3 is built from 16 residues. Based on the CDR3 plus reference TRBV5-4 and TRBJ2-5, the full variable domain is ETGVTQSPTHLIKTRGQQVTLRCSSQSGHNTVSWYQQALGQGPQFIFQYYREEENGRGNFPPRFSGLQFPNYSSELNVNALELDDSALYLCASSSTSGGARETQYFGPGTRLLVL.

The chain uses TRBV5-4 and TRBJ1-6, with D maybe TRBD1 (5 bases). This CDR3 is 16 amino acids long. Trimming stripped 4 bases from V and 0 bases from J, with 11 bases between. Germline V gives CDR1 SGHNT, CDR2 YYREEE (reference sequence). The CDR3 loop is CASSPSQVSYNSPLHF. In DNA form, the CDR3 reads TGTGCCAGCAGCCCATCACAGGTCTCCTATAATTCACCCCTCCACTTT.

This chain links TRBV6-5 with TRBJ1-6; no clear D gene. The CDR3 is made up of 15 amino acids. Germline V lookup: CDR1 MNHEY, CDR2 SVGAGI. Trimming removed 3 bases from V and 7 bases from J, with 13 bases in between. The CDR3 sequence: CASSYSPFLNSPLHF. CDR3 bases: TGTGCCAGCAGTTATTCCCCGTTCCTCAATTCACCCCTCCACTTT.

The chain couples TRBV27 to TRBJ1-5, with 7 bases aligning to TRBD1. The CDR3 extends over 17 amino acids. Germline CDR1 reads MNHEY; CDR2 reads SMNVEV (reference sequence). Losses at the gene ends were 5 bases for V and 7 bases for J; bases not matched to a gene: 17. The CDR3 DNA follows: TGTGCCAGCAGTCGGACCACAGGGGTGGAATCCTACCAGCCCCAGCATTTT. Translated, it gives CASSRTTGVESYQPQHF.

This chain uses TRBV19 with TRBJ2-6, with TRBD1 identical over 9 bases. V lost 10 bases, J lost 2 bases, and 12 bases stayed unmatched. Per the germline V gene, CDR1 is LNHDA and CDR2 is SQIVND (reference sequence). This CDR3 is 17 amino acids long. The CDR3 here is CATHPGQGRAGANVLTF. The CDR3 DNA reads TGTGCCACACATCCGGGACAGGGTCGAGCTGGGGCCAACGTCCTGACTTTC. The variable domain in full, completed from reference TRBV19 and TRBJ2-6, reads DGGITQSPKYLFRKEGQNVTLSCEQNLNHDAMYWYRQDPGQGLRLIYYSQIVNDFQKGDIAEGYSVSREKKESFPLTVTSAQKNPTAFYLCATHPGQGRAGANVLTFGAGSRLTVL.

The chain links TRBV11-3 to TRBJ1-6; a weak D match, TRBD1 (5 bases). Trimming stripped 4 bases from V and 9 bases from J, with 13 bases between. The CDR3 contains 14 residues. CDR1 is SGHNT and CDR2 is YENEEA in the germline V gene. CDR3 DNA sequence: TGTGCCAGCAGCTGGGGGGAGTTTGGTTCACCCCTCCACTTT. Translation: CASSWGEFGSPLHF.

The gene calls are TRBV3-1 (or the pseudogene TRBV3-2) and TRBJ2-3, with 15 bases lining up with TRBD2. The length of the CDR3 is 18 residues. Germline V gene sequence: CDR1 LGHDT, CDR2 YNNKEL (reference sequence). Trimming took 7 bases from V and 5 from J; bases not matched to a gene: 13. The CDR3 here is CASNSRTSGRVGGDTQYF. As DNA, the CDR3 is TGTGCCAGCAACTCAAGGACTAGCGGGAGGGTCGGGGGAGATACGCAGTATTTT.

Concerning this clone itself: The same CDR3 arises from other DNA sequences in this sample as well. The CDR3 loop is CASSLQGAGNTIYF. CDR3 bases: TGTGCCAGCAGTTTACAGGGGGCTGGAAACACCATATATTTT. This chain connects TRBV28 to TRBJ1-3; 7 bases agree with TRBD1. Unmatched junction bases numbered 0, after V lost 2 bases and J lost 2 bases. Germline V gives CDR1 MDHEN, CDR2 SYDVKM. The CDR3 consists of 14 residues.

The chain carries TRBV6-5 and TRBJ2-2; 7 bases line up with TRBD1. CDR3 size: 15 residues. Germline V gene sequence: CDR1 MNHEY, CDR2 SVGAGI. V lost 2 bases, J lost 1 base, and 1 base stayed unmatched. The CDR3 region has the DNA TGTGCCAGCAGTTACGGGACAGAGAACACCGGGGAGCTGTTTTTT. Amino acids: CASSYGTENTGELFF.

The rearrangement uses TRBV3-1 (or the pseudogene TRBV3-2) and TRBJ2-2, with D perhaps TRBD1 (5 bases). This CDR3 has 13 amino acids. The germline V and J ends were trimmed by 1 base and 9 bases, with 9 bases remaining between them. Germline V gene data show CDR1 as LGHDT and CDR2 as YNNKEL (reference sequence). As DNA, the CDR3 is TGTGCCAGCAGCCAAGTCCCAGGGCGGGAGCTGTTTTTT. Translation: CASSQVPGRELFF.

V gene TRBV18 combines with J gene TRBJ1-3, with 10 positions matching TRBD1. With 3 bases clipped from V and 1 base from J, the junction kept 9 bases outside the gene matches. Germline CDR1 reads KGHSH; CDR2 reads LQKENI. The CDR3 is 18 residues long. CDR3 sequence reads: CASSPVPTGGASGNTIYF. As DNA, the CDR3 is TGTGCCAGCTCACCTGTTCCGACAGGGGGCGCATCTGGAAACACCATATATTTT.

The rearrangement joins TRBV18 to TRBJ1-1; 8 bases align to TRBD1. Germline V gene sequence: CDR1 KGHSH, CDR2 LQKENI. After removal of 4 bases from V and 11 bases from J, the junction contained 12 bases not matched to a gene. The CDR3 extends over 14 amino acids. The CDR3 bases are TGTGCCAGCTCACTGGCGTCGGACAGGGATCAGGCTTTCTTT. As protein: CASSLASDRDQAFF.

The chain has TRBV5-4 and TRBJ1-2, with TRBD1 identical over 10 bases. Germline V lookup: CDR1 SGHNT, CDR2 YYREEE (reference sequence). This CDR3 comprises 15 residues. Trimming took 0 bases from V and 8 from J; bases not matched to a gene: 7. This CDR3 reads CASSLDRQGAGGYTF. DNA for the CDR3: TGTGCCAGCAGCTTGGATAGACAGGGGGCTGGAGGCTACACCTTC.

The chain joins TRBV5-1 to TRBJ2-2; TRBD2 is a possible D gene (5 bases). Germline CDR1 is SGHRS and CDR2 is YFSETQ. V lost 0 bases to trimming and J lost 1 base, with 7 bases between them. This CDR3 has 15 residues. The CDR3: CASSLASGNTGELFF. CDR3 nucleotides: TGCGCCAGCAGCTTGGCCAGCGGGAACACCGGGGAGCTGTTTTTT.

This clone was counted once. The chain has TRBV24-1 and TRBJ2-7, with D perhaps matching TRBD1 (6 bases). V lost 9 bases and J 0 bases, leaving 20 bases between the germline ends. Germline CDR1 reads KGHDR; CDR2 reads SFDVKD. The CDR3 extends over 16 amino acids. CDR3 sequence: CATGYRDNQTSYEQYF. In nucleotides, the CDR3 is TGTGCCACCGGATACCGGGACAACCAAACCTCCTACGAGCAGTACTTC.

The rearrangement uses TRBV30 and TRBJ1-2; 8 bases align to TRBD1. Unmatched junction bases numbered 16, after V lost 5 bases and J lost 5 bases. The germline CDR1 and CDR2 sequences are GTSNPN and SVGIG (reference sequence). CDR3 size: 16 residues. The CDR3: CAWEIDSGTGLYGYTF. The CDR3, as DNA: TGTGCCTGGGAGATCGACTCCGGGACAGGATTATATGGCTACACCTTC.

This chain links TRBV6-5 with TRBJ1-3, with 7 bases fitting TRBD1. The CDR3 totals 14 residues. Trimming at V came to 6 bases and at J to 9 bases, leaving 11 bases not matched to a gene. The V gene's germline CDR1 is MNHEY and CDR2 SVGAGI. The CDR3 loop is CASSGTALGITIYF. The CDR3 DNA sequence: TGTGCCAGCAGCGGGACAGCCCTAGGCATCACCATATATTTT.

The chain employs TRBV7-9 and TRBJ2-7; 12 nucleotides align to TRBD1. The CDR3 is 15 residues long. In germline, CDR1 is SEHNR, CDR2 FQNEAQ (reference sequence). V lost 6 bases to trimming and J lost 3 bases; unmatched junction nucleotides: 6. The chain's CDR3 is CASSNRDRGLYEQYF. CDR3 nucleotides: TGTGCCAGCAGTAACCGGGACAGGGGGCTCTACGAGCAGTACTTC.

This clone was counted once. The V and J genes are TRBV24-1 and TRBJ1-3, with 9 bases lining up with TRBD1. Germline V CDR1 and CDR2: KGHDR, SFDVKD. Trimming removed 0 bases from V and 0 bases from J; junction bases left unmatched: 14. The CDR3 loop spans 21 amino acids. The DNA of the CDR3 is TGTGCCACCAGTGATTTGTCCCGGACAGGGGCGGTGGGGAGCTCTGGAAACACCATATATTTT. It translates to CATSDLSRTGAVGSSGNTIYF.

The chain uses TRBV9 and TRBJ2-5, with 11 bases that match TRBD2. The CDR3 is 16 amino acids. Germline V lookup: CDR1 SGDLS, CDR2 YYNGEE. Trimming removed 0 bases from V and 5 bases from J; junction bases left unmatched: 6. In DNA, the CDR3 is TGTGCCAGCAGCGTAGATCTAGCGGGGGGCGTGGAGACCCAGTACTTC. Its translation is CASSVDLAGGVETQYF.

The genes are TRBV6-4 and TRBJ2-5, with unresolved D. The CDR3 extends over 13 amino acids. Germline CDR1 reads MRHNA; CDR2 reads SNTAGT. V dropped 5 bases and J dropped 1 base, with 8 bases sitting between them. CDR3 nucleotides: TGTGCCAGCAGTCATAGAGCCCAAGAGACCCAGTACTTC. This translates into CASSHRAQETQYF.

The chain carries TRBV3-1 (or the pseudogene TRBV3-2) and TRBJ2-5, with 9 bases matching TRBD2. CDR3 size: 17 residues. Germline V lookup: CDR1 LGHDT, CDR2 YNNKEL (reference sequence). The trim removed 1 base at V and 5 bases at J, leaving 11 bases unmatched. The CDR3 coding sequence is TGTGCCAGCAGCCAAGGGGGGATTAGCGGGAGTTTTGAGACCCAGTACTTC. The encoded protein is CASSQGGISGSFETQYF.

Comment on this clone: The same CDR3 can be traced to other DNA sequences in this sample. The chain is built from TRBV9 and TRBJ2-1; D unclear. Per germline, CDR1 SGDLS and CDR2 YYNGEE. CDR3 size: 14 residues. Trimming cost V 3 bases and J 0 bases, with 7 bases left between them. The CDR3 loop is CASSGASSYNEQFF. The DNA for the CDR3 is TGTGCCAGCAGCGGGGCGAGCTCCTACAATGAGCAGTTCTTC.

The V and J genes are TRBV28 and TRBJ1-6, with no clear D. V gave up 2 bases and J gave up 6 bases, with 14 bases separating them. The CDR3 consists of 16 residues. Germline-derived CDR1 and CDR2 are MDHEN and SYDVKM. The CDR3 DNA follows: TGTGCCAGCAGTTTAGGGCGCGGAGGGTTTAATTCACCCCTCCACTTT. The encoded protein is CASSLGRGGFNSPLHF.

The genes are TRBV9 and TRBJ1-6; no clear D gene. The CDR3 runs 17 residues. CDR1 SGDLS and CDR2 YYNGEE come from the germline V gene. Trimming cost V 2 bases and J 8 bases, with 20 bases left between them. CDR3 bases: TGTGCCAGCAGCGTTATACCGCCGACTCCTTGGCATTCACCCCTCCACTTT. Translating gives CASSVIPPTPWHSPLHF.

The chain employs TRBV10-3 and TRBJ1-2; D gene uncertain. The CDR3 has 13 amino acids. The germline CDR1 and CDR2 sequences are ENHRY and SYGVKD. V lost 0 bases, J lost 6 bases, and 8 bases lay in between. CDR3: CAISESGRDGYTF. DNA for the CDR3: TGTGCCATCAGTGAGTCGGGGAGGGATGGCTACACCTTC.

The chain combines TRBV24-1 with TRBJ1-1, with D hard to call. This CDR3 has 12 residues. CDR1 and CDR2 from the germline V gene are KGHDR and SFDVKD. The V end lost 6 bases, the J end lost 2 bases, and 6 bases lay between the germline ends. CDR3 residues: CATSPGNTEAFF. CDR3 coding DNA: TGTGCCACCAGTCCAGGTAACACTGAAGCTTTCTTT.